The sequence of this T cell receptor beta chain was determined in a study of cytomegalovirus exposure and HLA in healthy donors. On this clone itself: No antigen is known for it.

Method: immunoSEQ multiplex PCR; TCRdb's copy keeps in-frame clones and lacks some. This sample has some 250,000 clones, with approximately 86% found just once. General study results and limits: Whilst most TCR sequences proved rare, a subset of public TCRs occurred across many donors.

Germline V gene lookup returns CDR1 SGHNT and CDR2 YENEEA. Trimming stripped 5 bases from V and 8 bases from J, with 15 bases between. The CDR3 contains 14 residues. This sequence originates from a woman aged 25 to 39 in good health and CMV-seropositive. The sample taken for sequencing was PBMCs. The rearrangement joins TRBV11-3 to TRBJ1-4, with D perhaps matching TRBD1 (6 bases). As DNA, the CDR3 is TGTGCCAGCAGCAAAGGGACAAGCGAAGAAAAACTGTTTTTT. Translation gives CASSKGTSEEKLFF.